This TCR beta chain was identified in a study of identifying expanded T cells in peripheral blood. From germline, CDR1 is SGHAT and CDR2 FQDESV (reference sequence). The V end was cut by 4 bases, the J end by 0 bases, with 13 bases between. The CDR3 sequence is 15 residues long. This table comes from immunoSEQ multiplex PCR, and its TCRdb copy is limited to in-frame clones, with some not included. The sample shows approximately 59,000 clones, approximately 90% of them seen only once. V usage is TRBV11-1 and J usage is TRBJ2-7; a weak D match, TRBD1 (6 bases). The sequenced sample was blood. The sequence came from a person aged 18 to 70 in good health. DNA for the CDR3: TGTGCCAGCAGCTACTCAACAGGGTACTCCTACGAGCAGTACTTC. This gives the protein CASSYSTGYSYEQYF.